This TCR beta chain was retrieved from a study of T cells in Graves' hyperthyroidism and ophthalmopathy. Regarding the study as a whole: Among thyroid clonotypes expanded above 0.001, most also appeared in blood. It was a median roughly 6.5 months before onset that the model predicted ophthalmopathy.

Researchers took RNA transcripts and amplified the TCR beta CDR3 regions from them. HTBI primers drove first-round RT-PCR of the TCR CDR3. TCRdb reprocessed the multiplex PCR reads via MiXCR and lists one record per CDR3 protein. Here the sample spans 500,000 to 650,000 distinct CDR3 sequences, 14% being singletons. V trimming: 6 bases; J trimming: 2 bases; junction bases outside the gene matches: 7. The CDR3 is made up of 16 amino acids. Patients aged 18 to 65 had newly diagnosed hyperthyroidism that had lasted under 2 months. This clonotype was counted ten times or more. Antigen: not known. This chain joins TRBV12-3 or TRBV12-4 and TRBJ1-6; 7 nucleotides agree with TRBD1. Sequences were obtained from blood. The origin of this receptor is a middle-aged woman with Graves' hyperthyroidism. The CDR3 bases are TGTGCCAGCAGCCCACAGGGGAGGACCTATAATTCACCCCTCCACTTT. Translation: CASSPQGRTYNSPLHF.